This T cell receptor (beta chain) comes out of a study of read filtering for tumor transcriptome and immune sequencing. Whole-study findings and limits: Approximately 79% of IR-seq clonotypes had a single read, yet these held 3.5% to 4.5% of reads.

In the case of this clonotype: What it recognizes is unknown.

CDR3 length equals 17 residues. Germline V gene lookup returns CDR1 LGHNA and CDR2 YNFKEQ. V was cut by 4 bases and J by 5 bases, with 23 bases left in between. This library used about 360 ng RNA and molecular barcoded adaptors spanning alpha/delta and beta/gamma chains. TCRdb used MiXCR to reprocess the reads, holding one entry per CDR3 protein. The sample has 50,000 to 65,000 distinct CDR3 sequences; 15% to 25% are singletons. This sequence was found in a donor at least 40 years old with multiple myeloma. The specimen sequenced was a population of CD138-negative cells sorted from bone marrow. The genes are TRBV4-2 and TRBJ1-1; possible D gene TRBD1, 6 bases. CDR3 sequence (DNA): TGTGCCAGCAGCCCGGGAGGGGGGTTAAGCGGAAAGACTGAAGCTTTCTTT. It codes for CASSPGGGLSGKTEAFF.